The 23 T cell receptor beta chains presented below share a single source sample, sequenced in a study of identical twins. TCRdb reprocessed the 5' RACE reads with MiXCR, giving one entry per CDR3 protein. The sample consists of roughly 540,000 distinct CDR3 sequences, under 25% of them appearing once. The same data also went into a second study, on T cells expressing NK-cell markers.

Material: CD4+ T cells sorted from blood. The receptor set was obtained from a woman aged 18-35 years in good health.

This clonotype was counted many times. J is TRBJ2-3 and V is TRBV12-3 or TRBV12-4; TRBD2 is a possible D gene (6 bases). Trimming stripped 5 bases from V and 10 bases from J, with 13 bases between. The CDR3 runs 12 residues. The CDR3 spells CASSKDYPSQYF. The CDR3 DNA follows: TGTGCCAGCAGTAAGGACTACCCTTCGCAGTATTTT.

This clonotype was observed a few times. The V call is TRBV20-1, the J call TRBJ2-7, with D tentatively TRBD1 or TRBD2 (6 bases each). The CDR3 covers 14 residues. The V gene's germline CDR1 is DFQATT and CDR2 SNEGSKA (reference sequence). Trimming took off 6 bases at V and 2 bases at J, with 17 bases between the two ends. DNA for the CDR3: TGCAGTGCCGGGCAGAGGGGGGCGACCTACGAGCAGTACTTC. This sequence encodes CSAGQRGATYEQYF.

The sample holds a few counts of this clonotype. Germline and junction disagree at one end, which may indicate a read error. The J gene is TRBJ2-7, the V gene TRBV20-1; D tentatively fits TRBD1 or TRBD2 (5 bases each). The CDR3 is made up of 14 amino acids. The germline V gene encodes CDR1 DFQATT and CDR2 SNEGSKA (reference sequence). The CDR3 sequence is CSAQDRDRLYERYF. CDR3 in DNA: TGCAGTGCTCAAGACCGGGACCGCCTCTACGAGCGGTACTTC.

V usage is TRBV20-1 and J usage is TRBJ2-3, with D tentatively TRBD1 (6 bases). V was pared by 1 base and J by 4 bases, with 9 bases between. The germline gives CDR1 DFQATT, CDR2 SNEGSKA (reference sequence). This CDR3 region has 13 residues. The CDR3 sequence: CSARGRGSDTQYF. CDR3 bases: TGCAGTGCTAGAGGAAGGGGGTCAGATACGCAGTATTTT.

This clonotype was seen ten or more times. This chain joins TRBV29-1 and TRBJ2-1; TRBD2 matches 10 bases. Germline loops: CDR1 SQVTM, CDR2 ANQGSEA. Trimming at V came to 6 bases and at J to 8 bases, leaving 10 bases not matched to a gene. This CDR3 is 14 amino acids long. This CDR3 is CSVALAGIGDEQFF. The DNA of the CDR3 is TGCAGCGTGGCACTAGCGGGAATAGGCGATGAGCAGTTCTTC.

The sample holds a few counts of this clonotype. The chain has TRBV7-2 and TRBJ1-2; D gene unclear. The V gene lost 7 bases and the J gene lost 1 base, with 10 bases spanning the gap. Per the germline V gene, CDR1 is SGHTA and CDR2 is FQGNSA. The CDR3 runs to 13 residues. CDR3 in amino acids: CASMERNNYGYTF. The CDR3 bases are TGTGCCAGCATGGAACGGAATAACTATGGCTACACCTTC. Full variable domain (remainder filled in from reference TRBV7-2 and TRBJ1-2): GAGVSQSPSNKVTEKGKDVELRCDPISGHTALYWYRQSLGQGLEFLIYFQGNSAPDKSGLPSDRFSAERTGGSVSTLTIQRTQQEDSAVYLCASMERNNYGYTFGSGTRLTVV.

Notes on this clonotype: A much larger clone differs by one base, so this may be a read error. The chain links TRBV20-1 to TRBJ2-5, with 8 bases matching TRBD2. CDR3 length: 14 amino acids. Germline V gives CDR1 DFQATT, CDR2 SNEGSKA (reference sequence). Trimming took 8 bases from V and 5 from J; bases not matched to a gene: 13. The CDR3 sequence is CSTPPGLVTETQYF. The DNA of the CDR3 is TGCAGTACTCCCCCGGGACTAGTAACGGAGACCCAGTACTTC.

This chain joins TRBV9 and TRBJ2-5; 9 bases are a match to TRBD1. CDR3 length: 16 amino acids. J gave up 5 bases and V 3 bases, and 11 bases lay outside the gene matches. CDR1 and CDR2 (germline): SGDLS, YYNGEE. This CDR3 reads CASSATPGQGRETQYF. The CDR3 nucleotides read TGTGCCAGCAGCGCAACACCGGGACAGGGCCGGGAGACCCAGTACTTC.

The rearrangement links TRBV20-1 to TRBJ2-3; tentatively, D is TRBD2 (6 bases). The CDR3 spans 14 residues. The V end was cut by 1 base, the J end by 3 bases, with 11 bases between. In germline, CDR1 is DFQATT, CDR2 SNEGSKA (reference sequence). The CDR3 sequence: CSARAGVWTDTQYF. The CDR3 nucleotides read TGCAGTGCTAGAGCGGGAGTGTGGACAGATACGCAGTATTTT.

The rearrangement joins TRBV5-1 to TRBJ1-1; a weak D match, TRBD1 (5 bases). V was clipped by 0 bases and J by 5 bases, with 11 bases between them. CDR3 size: 14 residues. Germline V gene lookup returns CDR1 SGHRS and CDR2 YFSETQ. In DNA, the CDR3 is TGCGCCAGCAGCTTGGGGGGGGAAGGAACTGAAGCTTTCTTT. Protein: CASSLGGEGTEAFF.

This chain links TRBV25-1 with TRBJ1-2; D not certain. The CDR3 loop spans 14 amino acids. The V and J ends lost 3 bases and 2 bases respectively, with 10 bases between them. Germline-derived CDR1 and CDR2 are MGHDK and SYGVNS. The CDR3 region is CASSEEQPNYGYTF. CDR3 DNA: TGTGCCAGCAGTGAGGAACAGCCGAACTATGGCTACACCTTC.

The chain recombines TRBV12-3 or TRBV12-4 with TRBJ1-1; 8 bases agree with TRBD1. CDR3 length: 11 residues. Trimming cost V 9 bases and J 10 bases; bases outside gene matches: 7. CDR3 DNA sequence: TGTGCCAGTCGCCGAACAGGGGGAGCTTTCTTT. Residues: CASRRTGGAFF.

This clonotype was detected a few times. The gene calls are TRBV12-3 or TRBV12-4 and TRBJ1-1; D not resolved. V shed 5 bases and J shed 8 bases, with 15 bases lying between them. The CDR3 has 13 amino acids. The CDR3 protein is CASSTLTRAEAFF. CDR3 sequence (DNA): TGTGCCAGCAGTACTCTGACCCGTGCCGAAGCTTTCTTT.

This chain connects TRBV9 to TRBJ1-6; a weak D match, TRBD1 (5 bases). CDR1 SGDLS and CDR2 YYNGEE come from the germline V gene. Trimming stripped 3 bases from V and 6 bases from J, with 10 bases between. CDR3 length: 14 amino acids. The CDR3 nucleotides read TGTGCCAGCAGCGCGGGACCACTTAATTCACCCCTCCACTTT. It translates to CASSAGPLNSPLHF.

This clonotype has just a few counts. The V gene is TRBV24-1, the J gene TRBJ2-2; D call uncertain. The CDR3 covers 14 residues. The germline V and J ends were trimmed by 10 bases and 4 bases, with 15 bases remaining between them. Germline CDR1 is KGHDR and CDR2 is SFDVKD. This CDR3 is CATQSTGPTGELFF. CDR3 nucleotides: TGTGCCACTCAGTCGACGGGTCCCACCGGGGAGCTGTTTTTT.

This clonotype turned up a few times. The chain is built from TRBV6-6 and TRBJ2-1, with D hard to call. The germline CDR1 and CDR2 sequences are MNHNY and SVGAGI (reference sequence). This CDR3 is built from 12 residues. The germline V and J ends were trimmed by 2 bases and 7 bases, with 6 bases remaining between them. CDR3 in DNA: TGTGCCAGCAGTTACCGATCGAATGAGCAGTTCTTC. It encodes CASSYRSNEQFF.

This clonotype was found a few times. V is TRBV5-1 and J is TRBJ2-3, with 7 positions matching TRBD2. The CDR3 is made up of 16 amino acids. The germline V gene has CDR1 SGHRS and CDR2 YFSETQ. V gave up 0 bases and J gave up 2 bases; unmatched junction bases: 6. The CDR3 sequence is CASSLVAGDNTDTQYF. CDR3 DNA sequence: TGCGCCAGCAGCTTGGTCGCGGGAGATAACACAGATACGCAGTATTTT.

The J gene is TRBJ2-7, the V gene TRBV12-3 or TRBV12-4; 10 positions agree with TRBD2. The J segment lost 2 bases and the V segment lost 1 base, leaving 5 bases of the junction unmatched. The CDR3 has 16 residues. CDR3 amino acids: CASSLESSGSAYEQYF. CDR3 DNA sequence: TGTGCCAGCAGTTTAGAGTCTAGCGGGAGCGCCTACGAGCAGTACTTC.

This clonotype was observed a few times. This chain connects TRBV5-6 to TRBJ1-5, with D perhaps matching TRBD1 (5 bases). This CDR3 spans 15 amino acids. V was shortened by 2 bases and J by 2 bases, with 11 bases between the two germline ends. CDR1 and CDR2 from the germline V gene are SGHDT and YYEEEE. The CDR3 region has the DNA TGTGCCAGCAGCTTTTGGAGGGGAGGCAATCAGCCCCAGCATTTT. It translates to CASSFWRGGNQPQHF. The whole variable domain, remainder taken from reference TRBV5-6 and TRBJ1-5, is DAGVTQSPTHLIKTRGQQVTLRCSPKSGHDTVSWYQQALGQGPQFIFQYYEEEERQRGNFPDRFSGHQFPNYSSELNVNALLLGDSALYLCASSFWRGGNQPQHFGDGTRLSIL.

The V and J genes are TRBV10-2 and TRBJ2-3, with 8 bases identical to TRBD2. V dropped 8 bases and J dropped 8; count of bases not matched to a gene: 18. From germline, CDR1 is WSHSY and CDR2 SAAADI. This CDR3 is built from 16 residues. CDR3 bases: TGCGCCAGCCATGGGTTGGCTAGCGGGTTCGCGGGTACGCAGTATTTT. Its protein product is CASHGLASGFAGTQYF.

This chain links TRBV11-3 with TRBJ1-3, with D possibly matching TRBD1 (5 bases). The CDR3 loop spans 16 amino acids. V was trimmed by 5 bases and J by 0 bases, leaving 14 bases between them. CDR1 is SGHNT and CDR2 is YENEEA in the germline V gene. CDR3 nucleotides: TGTGCCAGCAGCCCTGGACAAGACTTCTCTGGAAACACCATATATTTT. Translation gives CASSPGQDFSGNTIYF.

This clonotype was seen once. An end of the junction differs from the germline gene, which may be a read error. The gene calls are TRBV25-1 and TRBJ2-7; 11 nucleotides match TRBD1. The CDR3 is 16 residues long. Germline V gives CDR1 MGHDK, CDR2 SYGVNS. The chain's CDR3 is CASSESPWTGGHEQYF. DNA for the CDR3: TGTGCCAGCAGCGAATCCCCCTGGACAGGGGGCCACGAGCAGTACTTC.

V gene TRBV29-1 combines with J gene TRBJ2-1; D is unresolved. The V end lost 0 bases, the J end lost 15 bases, and 9 bases lay between the germline ends. The CDR3 extends over 10 amino acids. Per the germline V gene, CDR1 is SQVTM and CDR2 is ANQGSEA. The DNA for the CDR3 is TGCAGCGTTGAAGATTTTGTGTGGTTCTTC. Amino acid sequence: CSVEDFVWFF.